The present T cell receptor (beta chain) was sequenced within a study of beta chain features in type 1 diabetes. Background on the study: The patients were much like the healthy donors in age, gender and cell yields. Examined across all samples were almost 110 million sorted cells.

In regard to this clone: Its antigen is unknown.

The isolated RNA, all of it, was reverse transcribed, so expressed TCRB transcripts were what got sequenced. TCRdb keeps only in-frame clones here, not all; method: immunoSEQ multiplex PCR. Of some 99,000 clones in the sample, around 40% are singletons; the top ten hold roughly 0.064%. Germline loops: CDR1 SGHRS, CDR2 YFSETQ. V lost 2 bases and J lost 0; bases outside the gene matches: 2. There are 14 residues in the CDR3. Points from the study as a whole: Type 1 diabetes patients had fewer VDJ junction insertions and more deletions. In these data, an HLA type influence on TCRB rearrangement remained unresolved.

The V gene is TRBV5-1, the J gene TRBJ2-7, with TRBD2 matching 7 bases. Sequenced input: stem cell memory CD4+ T cells from blood. The TCR comes from a woman aged 18-29 years in good health. CDR3 protein: CASSFGGSSYEQYF. In nucleotides, the CDR3 is TGCGCCAGCAGCTTCGGCGGGAGCTCCTACGAGCAGTACTTC.